These 10 T cell receptor beta chains share one sample of origin, sequenced in a study of OX40 agonist ivuxolimab in advanced cancers. The repertoire was sequenced with immunoSEQ multiplex PCR; TCRdb's copy has only in-frame clones and lacks some. The sample has around 79,000 clones, about 89% seen once; the top ten hold under 0.85%. The source was CD4+ or CD8+ T cells sorted from blood, collected in a trial of the OX40 agonist ivuxolimab. The source is an adult with an advanced solid tumor such as melanoma, head and neck, liver or kidney cancer.

This rearrangement joins TRBV5-1 to TRBJ2-1; TRBD2 matches 7 bases. This CDR3 region has 15 residues. Trimming cost V 5 bases and J 4 bases; bases outside gene matches: 9. CDR1 SGHRS and CDR2 YFSETQ come from the germline V gene. DNA of the CDR3: TGCGCCAGCAGAGACATGGGGGGGAGATACAATGAGCAGTTCTTC. Its protein product is CASRDMGGRYNEQFF.

This clone occurred a few times. V usage is TRBV11-2 and J usage is TRBJ2-7; D is perhaps TRBD1 (5 bases). The V end was cut by 8 bases, the J end by 2 bases, with 10 bases between. The CDR3 spans 12 residues. CDR1 and CDR2 from the germline V gene are SGHAT and FQNNGV. The CDR3 region is CASRRGTYEQYF. The CDR3 DNA reads TGTGCCAGCCGTAGGGGAACCTACGAGCAGTACTTC.

The chain combines TRBV28 with TRBJ1-4, with 7 bases lining up with TRBD1. V lost 6 bases and J lost 7; bases outside the gene matches: 17. The CDR3 spans 17 residues. CDR1 and CDR2 from the germline V gene are MDHEN and SYDVKM. The chain's CDR3 is CASRRGGLQGRGEKLFF. CDR3 bases: TGTGCCAGCAGAAGAGGAGGGTTACAGGGGCGGGGTGAAAAACTGTTTTTT.

This rearrangement joins TRBV19 to TRBJ1-1; D remains unclear. The CDR3 covers 14 residues. Germline V gives CDR1 LNHDA, CDR2 SQIVND (reference sequence). V lost 10 bases and J lost 0, with 15 bases in between. CDR3 bases: TGTGCCACCTCTCCAGGAGGGTTGAACACTGAAGCTTTCTTT. The encoded protein is CATSPGGLNTEAFF.

The genes are TRBV10-1 and TRBJ2-7; TRBD2 might be the D (6 bases). V lost 3 bases, J lost 3 bases, and 12 bases lay in between. The CDR3 is 14 amino acids. Germline V gene data show CDR1 as WNHNN and CDR2 as SYGVQD (reference sequence). CDR3 in DNA: TGCGCCAGCAGTGACCCCGGGGAGGACTACGAGCAGTACTTC. It codes for CASSDPGEDYEQYF.

V and J are TRBV5-1 and TRBJ1-3; a weak D match, TRBD1 (6 bases). Germline V lookup: CDR1 SGHRS, CDR2 YFSETQ. There are 13 residues in the CDR3. V shed 4 bases and J shed 4 bases, with 9 bases lying between them. CDR3 sequence reads: CASSAGQGNTIYF. The CDR3 nucleotides are TGCGCCAGCAGCGCCGGACAGGGAAACACCATATATTTT.

This rearrangement joins TRBV11-2 to TRBJ2-5; 8 nucleotides match TRBD1. From germline, CDR1 is SGHAT and CDR2 FQNNGV. The V gene end was trimmed by 5 bases and the J gene end by 5 bases; junction bases not matched to a gene: 13. The CDR3 sequence is 16 residues long. CDR3 sequence: CASSPSRAGGGETQYF. The CDR3 coding sequence is TGTGCCAGCAGCCCCTCTAGGGCAGGGGGCGGTGAGACCCAGTACTTC.

The chain is built from TRBV5-5 and TRBJ1-6; the match to TRBD1 covers 7 bases. This CDR3 region has 14 residues. Trimming at V came to 4 bases and at J to 10 bases, leaving 8 bases not matched to a gene. The V gene's germline CDR1 is SGHKS and CDR2 YYEKEE (reference sequence). As DNA, the CDR3 is TGTGCCAGCAGCAGAGGACAGGCACAGTCACCCCTCCACTTT. Protein product: CASSRGQAQSPLHF.

This sequence joins TRBV5-4 and TRBJ2-3; tentative D call: TRBD1 (5 bases). Trimming pared 0 bases from V and 2 bases from J, leaving 10 bases between. CDR1 and CDR2 from the germline V gene are SGHNT and YYREEE (reference sequence). This CDR3 region has 15 residues. The CDR3 sequence: CASSLAQGTTDTQYF. As DNA, the CDR3 is TGTGCCAGCAGCTTGGCCCAGGGTACCACAGATACGCAGTATTTT.

The V call is TRBV21-1, the J call TRBJ2-2; TRBD2, the table's D call, lacks a check against the DNA. TRBV21-1 is given as a pseudogene. This CDR3 has 17 amino acids. In DNA, the CDR3 is TGTGCCAGCAGCAAAGCAGCGCCGTCCCGGGGGGTCGCGGAGCTGTTTTTT. Its protein product is CASSKAAPSRGVAELFF.